This T cell receptor beta chain was recorded in a study of blood T cell repertoires in COVID-19 (dated by TCRdb to the early 2020s). The study in broad terms: Collaborator samples came from the United States, Italy and Spain and covered acute and convalescent phases of COVID-19. The prospective study material was composed of cDNA or gDNA derived from T cells, B-cell-depleted T cells, or PBMCs. Subjects who had been exposed to COVID-19, were actively infected with it, or had recovered from it provided the deeply sampled blood TCRbeta repertoires that made up the dataset. A freely available public database, intended as a resource for researchers studying the immune response to SARS-CoV-2, is where the repertoires were released. The samples were drawn from two sources: the first 160 participants of the ongoing ImmuneRACE study, and 1,200 or so subjects contributed by 6 global collaborators. Sample metadata almost always included a de-identified subject ID, COVID-19 status, age in years and sex. Where available, HLA class I and class II types were taken from metadata supplied by the sample provider and were not determined by assay-based typing.

The research as a whole found: How much clinical and demographic metadata was included differed by source and by participant, and the metadata was provided uncurated.

V sheds 0 bases and J sheds 5 bases, leaving 11 bases between their ends. There are 15 amino acids in the CDR3, from cysteine to phenylalanine inclusive. The entry retains the CDR3 DNA only, 45 bases that are in frame from base 1. According to the germline V gene (reference sequence), CDR1 reads SGHNT and CDR2 reads YYREEE. Points on this clone: There is no known antigen for this receptor. No quality values exist for individual bases; no much larger clone is one base distant.

TCRbeta CDR3 regions were amplified from genomic DNA by means of the immunoSEQ Assay, a bias-controlled multiplex PCR. Turning to the authors' computational methods: Within the assay, amplification of reference gene primers was used to estimate how many nucleated cells each sample contained. To quantify the absolute abundance of each unique TCRbeta CDR3 rearrangement, sequence reads were collapsed and filtered. For each sample, productive Simpson clonality was calculated as the square root of Simpson's diversity index over productive rearrangements. This immuneACCESS table, as held by TCRdb, lists in-frame sequences with V and J called but not all clones. Of the missing ones, under half trace to an unresolved V gene in checked studies; the others have no known cause. V and J calls plus clone size are reproduced from that table; the DNA served to infer D and trimming. Recorded for this sample are around 60,000 clones; approximately 83% of them occurred a single time. The top ten constitute 10% of the sample.

One collaborating source in Seattle enrolled patients during active infection and followed them longitudinally through the course of disease. Each collaborating institution followed its own protocols to collect whole blood in K2EDTA tubes. For TCRbeta analysis, collaborators shipped samples in one of three forms: frozen whole blood, isolated PBMCs, or DNA extracted from either of those sample types. The receptor was derived from a man aged 45-65 years with COVID-19, enrolled during active disease. Recombination joined TRBV5-4 with TRBJ2-2, with TRBD2 tentatively as D gene (6 bases match). The specimen sequenced was peripheral blood. The CDR3 sequence is CASSLGQAGTGELFF. The DNA sequence is given as TGTGCCAGCAGCTTGGGGCAGGCGGGGACCGGGGAGCTGTTTTTT.